This record concerns one T cell receptor (beta chain) sequence. The V end lost 2 bases, the J end lost 1 base, and 11 bases lay between the germline ends. The V gene's germline CDR1 is SGHRS and CDR2 YFSETQ. The CDR3 runs to 15 residues. In the authors' methods: Using reference gene primer amplification, nucleated cell counts were estimated. Profiled with immunoSEQ multiplex PCR; TCRdb holds only in-frame clones, not every one. V, J and clone size are taken as reported in that table, and D and trimming were inferred from the DNA itself. Among some 200,000 clones listed, around 85% were seen once. The data are from a study of blood T cell repertoires in COVID-19. Study in general: Collection of acute and convalescent COVID-19 samples took place in the United States, Italy and Spain. In each case, the material was cDNA or gDNA derived from T cells, B-cell-depleted T cells, or PBMCs.

V is TRBV5-1 and J is TRBJ2-3; D perhaps matches TRBD1 (6 bases). Sequencing was performed on peripheral blood. The source is a woman aged 80 or over with acute or convalescent COVID-19. The CDR3 reads CASSFGGPRTDTQYF. As DNA, the CDR3 is TGCGCCAGCAGCTTTGGGGGCCCTCGCACAGATACGCAGTATTTT.